This T cell receptor (beta chain) was observed in a study of cytomegalovirus exposure and HLA in healthy donors. Study observations and caveats: Later, an analysis found that common viral pathogens appeared to be linked with several of the most significant clusters.

Healthy bone marrow donors made up the cohort. Primers included in the PCR were 60 Vbeta and 13 Jbeta primers. The method was immunoSEQ multiplex PCR; TCRdb's version includes in-frame clones alone and lacks a portion of them. The profile covers around 150,000 clones, with 65% to 80% appearing a single time and 2% to 2.5% taken by the ten largest. A remark on this clone: What it binds is unknown.

This clonotype was sampled from a female donor in good health and CMV-seronegative. The sequenced material came from PBMCs.

The CDR3 nucleotides read TGTGCCAGCAGTTCTACAGGGGGCAGCACTGAAGCTTTCTTT. Its protein product is CASSSTGGSTEAFF. The chain combines TRBV6-6 with TRBJ1-1; the match to TRBD1 covers 9 bases. The CDR3 consists of 14 residues. J was trimmed by 4 bases and V by 4 bases; bases with no gene match: 4. Germline V gives CDR1 MNHNY, CDR2 SVGAGI (reference sequence).